This TCR beta chain was observed in a study of T cells in Graves' hyperthyroidism and ophthalmopathy. Study as a whole: Before any treatment, at initial diagnosis, peripheral blood was collected.

Researchers amplified the TCR beta CDR3 regions from RNA transcripts. HTBI primers were the set used in a first-round RT-PCR of the TCR CDR3. TCRdb re-called the multiplex PCR reads through MiXCR, storing one row per CDR3 protein. The sample consists of hundreds of thousands of distinct CDR3 sequences, around a fifth of them appearing once. Per germline, CDR1 SEHNR and CDR2 FQNEAQ (reference sequence). This CDR3 is built from 13 residues. The germline V and J ends were trimmed by 3 bases and 4 bases, with 7 bases remaining between them. This clonotype was counted many times. The TCR sequence derives from a man in his fifties or sixties with Graves' ophthalmopathy. This rearrangement joins TRBV7-9 to TRBJ1-5; the D is unclear. What was sequenced was blood. CDR3 in DNA: TGTGCCAGCAGCTTTAGAGAAAATCAGCCCCAGCATTTT. It codes for CASSFRENQPQHF.